The T cell receptor (beta chain) under discussion was sequenced for a study of blood T cell repertoires in COVID-19. In the study overall: Both acute and convalescent COVID-19 samples were obtained from the United States, Italy and Spain. From T cells, B-cell-depleted T cells, or PBMCs came the material, which was cDNA or gDNA.

Trimming cost V 2 bases and J 0 bases, with 9 bases left between them. The CDR3 loop spans 15 amino acids. The germline V gene encodes CDR1 KGHSH and CDR2 LQKENI. Those who participated ranged in age from roughly 18 to 95 years and resided in approximately 26 US areas. Cohort placement rested on clinical history that participants reported themselves. Libraries were prepared by immunoSEQ multiplex PCR; TCRdb keeps only in-frame clonotypes and omits some of them. The table has just over 300,000 clones, around 90% seen once. The sample taken for sequencing was PBMCs or T cells enriched from blood (not recorded which). The V and J genes are TRBV18 and TRBJ2-3; D gene ambiguous. This receptor was taken from a woman in her late teens or twenties who had recovered from COVID-19. As DNA, the CDR3 is TGTGCCAGCTCACCAAAGACTGCGAGCACAGATACGCAGTATTTT. Protein sequence: CASSPKTASTDTQYF.